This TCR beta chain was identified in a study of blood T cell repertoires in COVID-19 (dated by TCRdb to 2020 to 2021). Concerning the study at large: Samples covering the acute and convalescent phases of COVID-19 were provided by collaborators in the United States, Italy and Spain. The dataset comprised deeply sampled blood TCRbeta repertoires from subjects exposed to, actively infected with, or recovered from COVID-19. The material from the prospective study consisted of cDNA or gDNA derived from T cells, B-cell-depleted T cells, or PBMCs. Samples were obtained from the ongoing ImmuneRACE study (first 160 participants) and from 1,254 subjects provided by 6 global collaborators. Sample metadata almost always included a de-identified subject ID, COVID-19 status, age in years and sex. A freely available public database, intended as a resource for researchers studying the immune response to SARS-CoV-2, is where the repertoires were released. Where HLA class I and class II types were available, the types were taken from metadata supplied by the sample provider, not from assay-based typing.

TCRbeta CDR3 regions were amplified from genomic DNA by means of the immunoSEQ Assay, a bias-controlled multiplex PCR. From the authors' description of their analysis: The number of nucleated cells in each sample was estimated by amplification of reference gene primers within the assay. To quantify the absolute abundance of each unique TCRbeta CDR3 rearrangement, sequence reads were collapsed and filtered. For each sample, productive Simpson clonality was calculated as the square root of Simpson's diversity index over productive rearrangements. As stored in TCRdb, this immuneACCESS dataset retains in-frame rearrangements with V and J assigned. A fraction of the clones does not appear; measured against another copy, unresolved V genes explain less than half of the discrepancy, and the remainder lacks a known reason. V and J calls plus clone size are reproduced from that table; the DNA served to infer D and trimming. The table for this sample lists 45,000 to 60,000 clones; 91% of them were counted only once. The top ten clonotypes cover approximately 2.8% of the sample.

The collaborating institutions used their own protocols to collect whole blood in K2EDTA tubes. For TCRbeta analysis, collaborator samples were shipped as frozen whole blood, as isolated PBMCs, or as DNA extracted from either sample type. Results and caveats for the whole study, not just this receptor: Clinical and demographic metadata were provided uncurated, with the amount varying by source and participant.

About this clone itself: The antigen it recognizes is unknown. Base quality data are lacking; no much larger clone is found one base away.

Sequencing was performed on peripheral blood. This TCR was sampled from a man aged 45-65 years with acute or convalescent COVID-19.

The sequence in DNA is TGCGCCAGCAGCCAAGAGATTTCCAGGATAAGTAGAAACACCATATATTTT. Protein translation: CASSQEISRISRNTIYF. The sequence links TRBV4-1 to TRBJ1-3; no D segment can be confidently identified. Deletion took 0 bases off V and 5 bases off J, with a span of 17 bases between the germline ends. From cysteine to phenylalanine, the CDR3 is 17 amino acids long. Just CDR3 DNA is preserved here, 51 bases in frame from base 1. CDR1 and CDR2, looked up from the germline V gene, are MGHRA and YSYEKL.